This passage covers 23 T cell receptor beta chains from one sample sequenced in a study of shared clonotypes between healthy human individuals. Produced via immunoSEQ multiplex PCR; TCRdb's table is partial and in-frame only. The sample carries over 2 million clones, about 90% recorded once. Sequencing was done on a sample of naive CD4+ T cells from PBMCs. Subset reported: CD45RA+ positively selected. All receptors derive from a man between 18 and 29 years old in good health. Some clones in this sample may be carry-over from other donors' samples.

This chain uses TRBV7-3 with TRBJ2-7, with 9 bases that match TRBD1. The CDR3 sequence is 15 residues long. Germline V gives CDR1 SGHTA, CDR2 FQGTGA. The V segment lost 0 bases and the J segment 6 bases; nucleotides outside the gene matches: 6. The CDR3 protein is CASSLTPGQGSEQYF. CDR3 DNA sequence: TGTGCCAGCAGCTTAACGCCGGGACAGGGTTCCGAGCAGTACTTC.

This clone turned up a few times. V usage is TRBV10-3 and J usage is TRBJ2-7; a weak D match, TRBD1 (6 bases). Looked up from germline, CDR1 is ENHRY and CDR2 is SYGVKD. The CDR3 consists of 14 residues. Trimming took off 5 bases at V and 4 bases at J, with 15 bases between the two ends. The CDR3 nucleotides read TGTGCCATCAGTCCAGGGGTCCCCTTGTACGAGCAGTACTTC. It translates to CAISPGVPLYEQYF.

The genes are TRBV7-9 and TRBJ1-1; D remains ambiguous. Germline V gene sequence: CDR1 SEHNR, CDR2 FQNEAQ (reference sequence). CDR3 length equals 15 residues. Trimming shortened V by 0 bases and J by 1 base, and 9 bases separated the two germline ends. This CDR3 reads CASSLAVGSNTEAFF. DNA of the CDR3: TGTGCCAGCAGCTTAGCCGTGGGATCGAACACTGAAGCTTTCTTT.

This clone was observed a few times. The identical CDR3 is also encoded by other nucleotide sequences in the sample. The chain employs TRBV9 and TRBJ1-5; D ambiguous. V dropped 2 bases and J dropped 7 bases, with 10 bases sitting between them. Germline V gene data show CDR1 as SGDLS and CDR2 as YYNGEE. This CDR3 comprises 13 residues. The CDR3: CASSVGPNQPQHF. In DNA, the CDR3 is TGTGCCAGCAGCGTCGGACCCAACCAGCCCCAGCATTTT.

The chain has TRBV11-2 and TRBJ1-1, with TRBD1 matching 10 bases. The trim removed 7 bases at V and 5 bases at J, leaving 7 bases unmatched. The CDR3 sequence is 14 residues long. The V gene's germline CDR1 is SGHAT and CDR2 FQNNGV. The CDR3: CASTTGTGATEAFF. Here the CDR3 DNA reads TGTGCCAGCACCACGGGGACAGGGGCTACTGAAGCTTTCTTT. The full variable domain, in which reference TRBV11-2 and TRBJ1-1 provide the parts outside the CDR3, is EAGVAQSPRYKIIEKRQSVAFWCNPISGHATLYWYQQILGQGPKLLIQFQNNGVVDDSQLPKDRFSAERLKGVDSTLKIQPAKLEDSAVYLCASTTGTGATEAFFGQGTRLTVV.

This clone was recorded only once. The gene calls are TRBV5-8 and TRBJ2-4; D not resolved. The V gene's germline CDR1 is SGHTS and CDR2 YDEGEE. Trimming took off 10 bases at V and 2 bases at J, with 16 bases between the two ends. The CDR3 has 14 residues. CDR3 coding DNA: TGTGCCTCCGGACCGTTGGGGACCAAAAACATTCAGTACTTC. Its translation: CASGPLGTKNIQYF.

The chain links TRBV15 to TRBJ2-7; maybe TRBD1 (6 bases). V gave up 2 bases and J gave up 2 bases, with 16 bases separating them. The CDR3 is 16 residues long. The germline CDR1 and CDR2 sequences are LNHNV and YYDKDF (reference sequence). The CDR3 DNA reads TGTGCCACCAGCAGACAAAAAGGGACAATCCCCTACGAGCAGTACTTC. Protein product: CATSRQKGTIPYEQYF.

This chain uses TRBV30 with TRBJ2-7; 10 bases line up with TRBD2. The ends lost 3 bases at V and 2 bases at J; junction bases unmatched: 10. Per the germline V gene, CDR1 is GTSNPN and CDR2 is SVGIG (reference sequence). This CDR3 comprises 16 residues. CDR3 DNA sequence: TGTGCCTGGAGAAGTACCGGGACTAGCGATACCTACGAGCAGTACTTC. It is translated as CAWRSTGTSDTYEQYF. The full variable domain, in which reference TRBV30 and TRBJ2-7 provide the parts outside the CDR3, is SQTIHQWPATLVQPVGSPLSLECTVEGTSNPNLYWYRQAAGRGLQLLFYSVGIGQISSEVPQNLSASRPQDRQFILSSKKLLLSDSGFYLCAWRSTGTSDTYEQYFGPGTRLTVT.

The chain carries TRBV19 and TRBJ2-1, with TRBD2 matching over 10 bases. Trimming at V came to 5 bases and at J to 0 bases, leaving 7 bases not matched to a gene. The CDR3 contains 17 residues. Per the germline V gene, CDR1 is LNHDA and CDR2 is SQIVND (reference sequence). The CDR3 DNA reads as TGTGCCAGTAGTCCCCCCTTAGCGGGAGGCTCCTACAATGAGCAGTTCTTC. Translated, it gives CASSPPLAGGSYNEQFF. The complete variable domain, with remaining parts taken from reference TRBV19 and TRBJ2-1, reads DGGITQSPKYLFRKEGQNVTLSCEQNLNHDAMYWYRQDPGQGLRLIYYSQIVNDFQKGDIAEGYSVSREKKESFPLTVTSAQKNPTAFYLCASSPPLAGGSYNEQFFGPGTRLTVL.

CDR3 nucleotides: TGTGCCAGCTCCCTAGGCAGGGTCACTGAAGCTTTCTTT. It specifies CASSLGRVTEAFF. The rearrangement uses TRBV18 and TRBJ1-1; TRBD1 might be the D (5 bases). Germline V CDR1 and CDR2: KGHSH, LQKENI. CDR3 length: 13 amino acids. V lost 6 bases, J lost 4 bases, and 12 bases lay in between. Full variable domain (missing parts from reference TRBV18 and TRBJ1-1): NAGVMQNPRHLVRRRGQEARLRCSPMKGHSHVYWYRQLPEEGLKFMVYLQKENIIDESGMPKERFSAEFPKEGPSILRIQQVVRGDSAAYFCASSLGRVTEAFFGQGTRLTVV.

The J gene is TRBJ2-1, the V gene TRBV7-3, with D possibly TRBD2 on 6 matching bases. CDR1 is SGHTA, CDR2 FQGTGA, per germline. Trimming left V 5 bases short and J 1 base short, with 15 bases between. This CDR3 is 16 amino acids long. The CDR3 coding sequence is TGTGCCAGCAGCAACGGGGGAGGTTCGTCCTACAATGAGCAGTTCTTC. It yields the protein CASSNGGGSSYNEQFF.

The genes are TRBV9 and TRBJ2-3, with a weak D call TRBD2 (6 bases). The germline V and J ends were trimmed by 4 bases and 2 bases, with 17 bases remaining between them. The germline V gene encodes CDR1 SGDLS and CDR2 YYNGEE. The CDR3 runs 16 residues. The CDR3 DNA is TGTGCCAGCAGCACCCGTAGTAGCGGTTACACAGATACGCAGTATTTT. Residues: CASSTRSSGYTDTQYF.

The rearrangement joins TRBV21-1 to TRBJ1-5. TRBV21-1 is listed as a pseudogene. The CDR3 is 20 amino acids. The CDR3 sequence is CASSKPTLLAAGPLNQPQHF. Here the CDR3 DNA reads TGTGCCAGCAGCAAACCCACCCTATTAGCAGCCGGGCCCCTAAATCAGCCCCAGCATTTT.

V is TRBV10-3 and J is TRBJ1-3; D call uncertain. This CDR3 comprises 15 residues. The V and J ends lost 5 bases and 0 bases respectively, with 11 bases between them. In germline, CDR1 is ENHRY, CDR2 SYGVKD. The DNA of the CDR3 is TGTGCCATCAGTCAACTACAGATCTCTGGAAACACCATATATTTT. This sequence encodes CAISQLQISGNTIYF.

On this clone: This sample includes further DNA sequences coding for the same CDR3. The J gene is TRBJ1-5, the V gene TRBV28; no reliable D call. V lost 3 bases and J lost 6, with 6 bases in between. The germline V gene has CDR1 MDHEN and CDR2 SYDVKM. The CDR3 is 12 amino acids. The CDR3 nucleotides read TGTGCCAGCAGTTTGAGTCGTCAGCCCCAGCATTTT. Protein product: CASSLSRQPQHF.

The chain is built from TRBV5-6 and TRBJ2-6; TRBD2 aligns across 16 bases. This CDR3 contains 18 residues. CDR1 is SGHDT and CDR2 is YYEEEE in the germline V gene. The trim removed 4 bases at V and 8 bases at J, leaving 9 bases unmatched. CDR3 in amino acids: CASSTRGLAGGQTNVLTF. The CDR3 bases are TGTGCCAGCAGCACCCGGGGACTAGCGGGAGGGCAGACCAACGTCCTGACTTTC.

V gene TRBV5-1 combines with J gene TRBJ2-3; 9 bases are a match to TRBD2. This CDR3 spans 16 amino acids. Losses at the gene ends were 0 bases for V and 4 bases for J; bases not matched to a gene: 6. CDR1 and CDR2 (germline): SGHRS, YFSETQ. CDR3 sequence (DNA): TGCGCCAGCAGCTTGGAGGGCGGGAGGGCCTCAGATACGCAGTATTTT. Translation: CASSLEGGRASDTQYF.

The chain is built from TRBV7-2 and TRBJ2-7, with 8 positions matching TRBD2. This CDR3 has 18 residues. Germline V lookup: CDR1 SGHTA, CDR2 FQGNSA. The V gene end was trimmed by 5 bases and the J gene end by 4 bases; junction bases not matched to a gene: 19. CDR3 bases: TGTGCCAGCAGCGCCGGGGGCAGGTGGCTAGCGGGTTCGTACGAGCAGTACTTC. Protein: CASSAGGRWLAGSYEQYF.

The chain combines TRBV5-6 with TRBJ1-5; D possibly corresponds to TRBD1 (5 bases). Trimming removed 4 bases at V and 5 bases at J, with 10 bases between. Germline CDR1 reads SGHDT; CDR2 reads YYEEEE. The CDR3 extends over 13 amino acids. CDR3 sequence: CASSGGSDQPQHF. CDR3 sequence (DNA): TGTGCCAGCAGCGGGGGGAGCGATCAGCCCCAGCATTTT. Variable domain in full (rest from reference TRBV5-6 and TRBJ1-5): DAGVTQSPTHLIKTRGQQVTLRCSPKSGHDTVSWYQQALGQGPQFIFQYYEEEERQRGNFPDRFSGHQFPNYSSELNVNALLLGDSALYLCASSGGSDQPQHFGDGTRLSIL.

This rearrangement joins TRBV9 to TRBJ2-7, with 7 positions matching TRBD2. V lost 0 bases, J lost 0 bases, and 6 bases stayed unmatched. CDR1 is SGDLS, CDR2 YYNGEE, per germline. The CDR3 sequence is 16 residues long. In DNA, the CDR3 is TGTGCCAGCAGCGTAGATGGCAGGGACTACTCCTACGAGCAGTACTTC. Its protein is CASSVDGRDYSYEQYF.

The chain joins TRBV28 to TRBJ1-2; D may be TRBD1 (5 bases). The CDR3 has 15 amino acids. V gave up 7 bases and J gave up 8 bases, with 23 bases separating them. In germline, CDR1 is MDHEN, CDR2 SYDVKM. The CDR3 is CASTNPPGGEYGYTF. CDR3 in DNA: TGTGCCAGCACCAACCCCCCAGGAGGGGAATACGGCTACACCTTC.

With regard to this clone: Other DNA sequences in this specimen translate into the identical CDR3. The V call is TRBV6-1, the J call TRBJ1-2; a weak D match, TRBD1 (6 bases). The V gene's germline CDR1 is MNHNS and CDR2 SASEGT. V shed 4 bases and J shed 3 bases, with 9 bases lying between them. This CDR3 has 13 amino acids. In DNA, the CDR3 is TGTGCCAGCAGTGTGTCAGGGGACTATGGCTACACCTTC. Translated, it gives CASSVSGDYGYTF.

This clone has just one count. The rearrangement links TRBV27 to TRBJ2-7; 9 bases agree with TRBD1. The germline V gene encodes CDR1 MNHEY and CDR2 SMNVEV (reference sequence). The V segment lost 6 bases and the J segment 2 bases; nucleotides outside the gene matches: 8. This CDR3 has 15 amino acids. The CDR3 sequence: CASRSPGTGTYEQYF. The CDR3 DNA is TGTGCCAGCAGGTCCCCCGGGACAGGGACCTACGAGCAGTACTTC.